This T cell receptor (beta chain) was observed in a study of PD-L1 blockade in urothelial cancer. On the study more broadly: Males with urothelial cancer arising in the bladder constituted twenty-five of the 29 patients. Blood analyses occurred 3 weeks (second dose) and 6 weeks post treatment start. The median T cell count in blood samples was 110,000 to 150,000.

The time point denotes: pretreatment peripheral blood. Here immunoSEQ multiplex PCR was the method, and the copy in TCRdb shows in-frame clones only, minus some. The sample consists of around 71,000 clones, 85% of them appearing once. This CDR3 is built from 11 residues. Looked up from germline, CDR1 is SGHRS and CDR2 is YFSETQ. V was cut by 0 bases and J by 10 bases, with 7 bases left in between. The sequence was collected from a man aged 35-49 years with urothelial cancer. The sequencing used PBMCs, collected around atezolizumab (anti-PD-L1) treatment. The chain uses TRBV5-1 and TRBJ1-1; no definite D call. The CDR3 spells CASSLGEGAFF. Here the CDR3 DNA reads TGCGCCAGCAGCTTGGGGGAGGGAGCTTTCTTT.